This T cell receptor (beta chain) came from a study of patients and donors after allogeneic stem cell transplantation. This clonotype came up a few times. Trimming removed 6 bases at V and 0 bases at J, with 24 bases between. Germline lookup yields CDR1 MNHEY and CDR2 SVGEGT. The CDR3 length is 18 residues. TCRdb re-called the RT-PCR reads through MiXCR, storing one row per CDR3 protein. Altogether about a million distinct CDR3 sequences are present, 15% to 20% being singletons, with the ten largest covering under 6.5%. The V gene is TRBV6-2 or TRBV6-3, the J gene TRBJ2-7; D perhaps matches TRBD1 (6 bases). Sequencing was done on a sample of blood, either unsorted or a sorted T cell fraction (not recorded which). The source of this sequence is a human donor who was either an allogeneic HSCT recipient or a stem cell or donor lymphocyte infusion donor (not recorded which). It is not recorded whose cells these are; they may come from a transplant donor. CDR3 amino acids: CASRYLVPTGLSSYEQYF. The CDR3, as DNA: TGTGCCAGCAGATACCTGGTCCCAACAGGGTTGAGCTCCTACGAGCAGTACTTC.